There are a few counts of the clone carrying this TCR beta chain. The sample is drawn from a study of cytomegalovirus exposure and HLA in healthy donors. Germline V gene lookup returns CDR1 SEHNR and CDR2 FQNEAQ (reference sequence). This CDR3 is built from 15 residues. V was pared by 1 base and J by 7 bases, with 16 bases between. PCR involved 60 Vbeta and 13 Jbeta primers. The method was immunoSEQ multiplex PCR; TCRdb's version includes in-frame clones alone and lacks a portion of them. The sample includes around 130,000 clones, around 70% of them seen just once. Sequencing was carried out using PBMCs. The chain employs TRBV7-9 and TRBJ2-5; no firm D call. The receptor was derived from a man younger than 45 in good health and CMV-seronegative. In DNA, the CDR3 is TGTGCCAGCAGCTTAGGAGGTAGCTTAAAAGGGACCCAGTACTTC. Amino acid sequence: CASSLGGSLKGTQYF.